This entry describes one T cell receptor (beta chain). Its binding antigen is unknown. Libraries were constructed by the immunoSEQ multiplex PCR assay. A mixture of 60 forward primers for TCR Vbeta segments and 13 reverse primers for TCR Jbeta segments was used in the multiplex PCR. Amplification of the CDR3 region of rearranged TCR beta genes was performed with a multiplex PCR assay on genomic DNA. The amplified TCR beta libraries were sequenced on the Illumina HiSeq System as 87-base-pair reads. In the authors' own workflow: Across the 670 or so repertoires, a later analysis counted tens of millions of unique TCR beta chains, around 11 million of which were shared by at least two donors. A nearest-neighbor algorithm error-corrected the raw reads and collapsed the reads into unique sequences, merging closely related sequences to remove PCR and sequencing errors. Alignment of CDR3 sequences to IMGT reference sequences was used to assign V, D and J gene segments. For a sequence to be retained, a match of at least six nucleotides was required to both a V gene segment and a J gene segment. A rearrangement counted as productive if the CDR3 had no stop codons and remained in frame with V and J, and every other rearrangement counted as non-productive. CDR3 was defined according to IMGT convention as the region running from the second conserved V-encoded cysteine to the conserved J-encoded phenylalanine. The earlier analysis of approximately 590 of the donors excluded any sequence lacking an unambiguous match to a single V gene segment. In an earlier analysis of a few hundred of the donors, V segments were called functional above 56.7% productive rearrangements and were called segregating when the between-donor standard deviation exceeded 5%. A statistical classification framework was built to diagnose cytomegalovirus status from the catalog of TCR beta chain sequences. A later analysis assigned V and J genes by comparing TCR nucleotide sequences with IMGT/GENE-DB human TR gene sequences. A later analysis assigned CDR3 sequences and most-parsimonious VDJ recombination scenarios with the TCRdist pipeline. In a later analysis, each TCR beta chain was defined by its CDR3 amino acid sequence together with its V-gene family, and reads without a unique V-gene family were excluded. A later analysis removed 592 highly shared, low-generation-probability nucleotide sequences to deal with suspected cross-contamination and a sequencing artifact. In a later analysis, a clonal expansion index for each public chain was calculated from normalized within-repertoire ranks of inferred template counts. In a later analysis, generation probabilities were computed using a VDJ recombination model fitted to out-of-frame rearrangements, and the results were checked against IGoR. Hypergeometric tests were used in a later analysis to score TCR-TCR, TCR-HLA and TCR-CMV co-occurrence, with a repertoire-size bias correction applied to the TCR pairs. To estimate false discovery rates, a later analysis permuted the HLA or CMV assignments 20 times. A later analysis grouped co-occurring TCRs with DBSCAN, adding TCRdist sequence similarity when clustering within HLA-allele-positive subsets. For co-occurrence clustering, repertoires with fewer than 30,000 or more than 120,000 public chains were excluded, along with roughly 5 repertoires with anomalous nucleotide sharing. The clones in this table, taken by TCRdb from immuneACCESS, are in-frame only. Not every clone is retained; where verified, under half of the shortfall comes from an unresolved V gene, and the cause of the rest is unknown. The V and J calls and the clone size are those of that table, but D and trimming were determined from the DNA. The sample table holds about 53,000 clones. The ten largest make up around 2.1% of the sample.

The data belong to a study of cytomegalovirus exposure and HLA in healthy donors (dated by TCRdb to about 2017). As for the study more broadly: An earlier analysis of 587 of the donors reported 276 Gb of sequence data and 117 million unique TCR beta sequences obtained from around 190 million T cells. Donor age, sex, ethnicity and CMV serostatus were compiled together with the repertoire data. An early release that covered roughly 600 HLA-typed donors contained around 300 gigabases of sequencing data and around 80 million unique TCR sequences. The study aimed to test whether signatures of past pathogen exposure could be identified by cataloging public T cell receptors. A few DR-DQ haplotypes were handled as single units for association and clustering because linkage in the cohort was strong. Of the approximately 400 genotyped donors, roughly 85% fell in the genetic ancestry cluster associated with self-reported Caucasian donors. Rather than drawing on any new phenotypic data, the later analysis identified candidate immune exposures from TCR beta sequences and the way those sequences occurred across donors. Typing coverage differed by locus: A, B, C, DRB1 and DQB1 were typed in roughly 629-640 donors, DQA1 in about 550, DPA1 in over 600, and DPB1 in roughly 450. An earlier analysis of some 500 of the donors applied high-throughput TCR beta sequencing to assess whether each TCR beta V gene segment acted as functional or pseudogenic. The study used immunosequencing to profile the T cell repertoires of approximately 650 subjects and linked those repertoires to cytomegalovirus serostatus. Class I and class II HLA loci were covered by the typing at four-digit resolution. A separate validation cohort of 100 to 150 different subjects was used in addition to the roughly 700-subject first cohort. A later analysis re-analyzed previously published TCR beta repertoires from roughly 690 donors and added high-resolution HLA genotyping to study TCR occurrence patterns. Genome-wide SNP genotypes for about 60% of the roughly 670 donors were used in a later genetic analysis, which treated that subset as a discovery cohort. Among about 400 genotyped donors of the cohort, an average of approximately 220,000 unique TCR beta nucleotide sequences was sequenced per donor, of which about 18% were non-productive. To predict cytomegalovirus infection status, the study brought together high-throughput TCR immunosequencing, statistical association of individual TCRs with disease status, and machine learning. All discovery cohort repertoires had been generated using a single sequencing platform. The study at large found these results: Broadly in line with IMGT annotations, most TCR beta V segments showed up in productive rearrangements about 87% or about 30% of the time in an earlier analysis of around 600 of the donors. The sequencing pipeline was judged likely to have produced a cluster of highly shared sequence variants as a technical artifact. In vitro tests confirmed that a few of the cytomegalovirus-associated TCR beta chains recognize cytomegalovirus antigens. A further reported finding was that TCR beta sequences accurately predicted the HLA-A and HLA-B alleles for most subjects in the first cohort. In a later analysis, several top co-occurrence clusters were reported to appear linked to parvovirus B19, influenza, CMV and Epstein-Barr virus. Because counts were too low, about 15 rarely observed V segments, including chromosome 9 orphons, were left out of the earlier analysis of a few hundred of the donors. Only TCR beta chains were sequenced in this cohort, and the absence of alpha or paired-chain data limited detectable features. In a later analysis, HLA-associated TCR beta chains showed more clonal expansion and lower generation probabilities than non-associated chains that were equally common. The presence/absence analyses assumed that sequencing depth was roughly uniform across donors, and that assumption may not be true. An association between a missense DCLRE1C variant and V-gene and J-gene trimming of TCR beta chains was found in a later genetic analysis and replicated in an independent cohort. Across donors, most TCR sequences were observed very rarely, whereas some public TCRs were present in many individuals. Because the 87-base-pair reads could not distinguish some IMGT-functional V segments, including TRBV6-2 and TRBV6-3, those segments were excluded. Because some donors lacked HLA typing at each locus, the association tests relied only on the typed subset. Linkage disequilibrium might explain the correlated functional status among segregating V segments, but an unknown experimental factor could not be ruled out. In a later analysis, 15,000 to 20,000 TCR beta sequences were associated with specific HLA alleles at a false discovery rate of 0.05. In both the original and validation cohorts, the classifier was reported to diagnose cytomegalovirus status with high specificity and sensitivity. A later analysis found that most CMV-associated TCR beta chains appeared HLA-restricted, with HLA associations seemingly driven largely by CMV exposure. It was suggested by the authors that the approach could potentially be generalized to other disease states and immunological phenotypes. A later analysis found that TCR association rates varied across HLA loci, with DRB1 alleles showing the most associated TCRs and HLA-C alleles the fewest. In a later genetic analysis, fewer N-insertions in productive TCRs were reported among donors in an Asian-associated ancestry cluster than the 666-donor mean. CMV serostatus was the only immune exposure information available for the cohort. Assigning TCR associations to individual alleles was difficult when HLA alleles, especially DR and DQ, strongly co-occurred. The study gave a list of around 170 TCR beta chains associated with cytomegalovirus.

The CDR3 measures 13 amino acids from cysteine to phenylalanine. Only the CDR3 part of the read is kept: 39 bases, read in frame from the first base. V is reduced by 0 bases and J by 8 bases, leaving a spacing of 8 bases between them. Taken from the germline V gene (reference sequence), the CDR1 and CDR2 loops are SSHAT and FNYEAQ. The cohort consisted of some 670 healthy bone marrow donors. All cohort members were sampled while nominally healthy, although unrecorded immune exposures were likely present. The donor was CMV seronegative and belonged to the group of 352 seronegative cohort members. Each donor provided a peripheral blood sample, and peripheral blood mononuclear cells were used for TCR beta sequencing. Genomic DNA extraction from the blood cell samples was performed with the Qiagen DNeasy Blood Extraction Kit.

The sample taken for sequencing was PBMCs. The chain links TRBV7-7 with TRBJ2-1; TRBD1 is a weak D gene call, 5 bases matching. The clonotype comes from a woman aged 18-29 years in good health and CMV-seronegative. The nucleotide sequence reads TGTGCCAGCAGCTTAGCGGTCAGGGATGAGCAGTTCTTC. Translation gives CASSLAVRDEQFF.